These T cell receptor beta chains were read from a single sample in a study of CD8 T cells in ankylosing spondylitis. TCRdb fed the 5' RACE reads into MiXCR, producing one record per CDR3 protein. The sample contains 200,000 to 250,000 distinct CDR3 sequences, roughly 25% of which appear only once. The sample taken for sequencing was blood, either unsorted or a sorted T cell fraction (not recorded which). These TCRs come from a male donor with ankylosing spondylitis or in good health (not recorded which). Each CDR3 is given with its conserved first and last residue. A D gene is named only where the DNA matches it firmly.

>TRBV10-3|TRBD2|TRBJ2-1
CAIALAGGNNEQFF
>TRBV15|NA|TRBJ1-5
CATSDNNQPQHF
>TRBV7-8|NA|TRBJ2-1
CASSLAPSVGPQFF
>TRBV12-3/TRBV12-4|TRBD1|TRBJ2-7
CASSDPIDRAASYEQYF
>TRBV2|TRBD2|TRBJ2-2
CASTSGSPNTGELFF
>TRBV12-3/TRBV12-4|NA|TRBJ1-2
CASSSDPGRSGYTF
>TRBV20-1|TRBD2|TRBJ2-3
CSARGGRADTQYF
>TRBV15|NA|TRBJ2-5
CATSRDYLETQYF
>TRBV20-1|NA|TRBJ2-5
CSAREIGILETQYF
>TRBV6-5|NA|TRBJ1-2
CASSYDARGDGYTF
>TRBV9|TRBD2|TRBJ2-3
CASSYRGAGGPADTQYF
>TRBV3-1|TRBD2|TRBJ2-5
CASCQDLAGGAGVTQYF
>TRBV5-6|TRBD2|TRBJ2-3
CASSLRGTSGTTDTQYF
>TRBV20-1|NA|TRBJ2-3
CSAVSRDTQYF
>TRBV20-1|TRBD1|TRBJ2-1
CSARGTGGDEQFF
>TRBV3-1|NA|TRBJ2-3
CASSPSGTPTDTQYF
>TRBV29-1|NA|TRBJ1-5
CSVAQGKNQPQHF
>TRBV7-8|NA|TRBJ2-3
CASSFGRGEDTQYF
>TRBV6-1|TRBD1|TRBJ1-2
CASRQPGQGQEGYTF
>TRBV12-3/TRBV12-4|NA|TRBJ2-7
CASRGGQFNHEQYF
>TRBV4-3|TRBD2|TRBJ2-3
CASSQLLAGGFTDTQYF